The 22 T cell receptor beta chains presented below share a single source sample, sequenced in a study of control samples from healthy donors and cancer patients. The data were produced by immunoSEQ multiplex PCR, yet TCRdb's version contains in-frame clones alone and is incomplete. The repertoire consists of approximately 130,000 clones, with around 87% occurring once and the leading ten covering 2.9%. Specimen: blood. Receptors originate from a man aged 55 to 70 in good health.

Of note for this clone: This sample also contains other DNA sequences that code for the same CDR3. The V and J genes are TRBV5-1 and TRBJ2-1; 9 bases agree with TRBD2. The germline gives CDR1 SGHRS, CDR2 YFSETQ. Trimming removed 0 bases from V and 7 bases from J; junction bases left unmatched: 14. The CDR3 runs to 18 residues. In DNA form, the CDR3 reads TGCGCCAGCAGCTTGGCACCGGGACTGGCGGGGGGGCGTAATGAGCAGTTCTTC. This translates into CASSLAPGLAGGRNEQFF. The complete variable domain, with remaining parts taken from reference TRBV5-1 and TRBJ2-1, reads KAGVTQTPRYLIKTRGQQVTLSCSPISGHRSVSWYQQTPGQGLQFLFEYFSETQRNKGNFPGRFSGRQFSNSRSEMNVSTLELGDSALYLCASSLAPGLAGGRNEQFFGPGTRLTVL.

In this sample, this clone turned up a few times. The sample contains more than one DNA sequence encoding this CDR3. The chain combines TRBV7-9 with TRBJ2-2; no firm D call. Germline loops: CDR1 SEHNR, CDR2 FQNEAQ (reference sequence). CDR3 length: 14 amino acids. V was cut by 2 bases and J by 1 base, with 5 bases left in between. The CDR3 protein is CASSLRRNTGELFF. The CDR3 nucleotides read TGTGCCAGCAGCTTAAGGAGGAACACCGGGGAGCTGTTTTTT.

CDR3 in amino acids: CASSFGGGGTEAFF. As DNA, the CDR3 is TGTGCCAGCAGCTTTGGAGGAGGGGGGACTGAAGCTTTCTTT. The J gene is TRBJ1-1, the V gene TRBV14; weak D call: TRBD1 (6 bases). Per germline, CDR1 SGHDN and CDR2 FVKESK. The CDR3 consists of 14 residues. V was shortened by 5 bases and J by 5 bases, with 15 bases between the two germline ends.

The chain joins TRBV5-1 to TRBJ2-2; 7 bases are shared with TRBD1. J gave up 2 bases and V 4 bases, and 11 bases lay outside the gene matches. The CDR3 has 17 residues. Germline assignment: CDR1 SGHRS and CDR2 YFSETQ. The CDR3 DNA is TGCGCCAGCAGCCCCGGGACAGTAGCATTCAACACCGGGGAGCTGTTTTTT. Amino acids: CASSPGTVAFNTGELFF.

The V call is TRBV27, the J call TRBJ1-3; D is undetermined. CDR3 length equals 17 residues. V was pared by 5 bases and J by 4 bases, with 21 bases between. Germline CDR1 and CDR2: MNHEY and SMNVEV (reference sequence). DNA of the CDR3: TGTGCCAGCAGTACCCTAGGTCCTTTAACGGGAGGAAACACCATATATTTT. Translating gives CASSTLGPLTGGNTIYF.

The J gene is TRBJ1-1, the V gene TRBV7-2; D is uncertain. Germline V gene lookup returns CDR1 SGHTA and CDR2 FQGNSA. Deletions cut 2 bases from V and 7 bases from J, with 5 bases between. The CDR3 covers 11 residues. The CDR3 sequence is CASSLSVEAFF. Written as DNA, the CDR3 is TGTGCCAGCAGCTTATCCGTTGAAGCTTTCTTT.

The chain is built from TRBV4-2 and TRBJ1-6; D possibly corresponds to TRBD1 (5 bases). The CDR3 is 16 amino acids. Germline V gene data show CDR1 as LGHNA and CDR2 as YNFKEQ. V dropped 1 base and J dropped 4 bases, with 11 bases sitting between them. The CDR3 loop reads CASSQGTGGYNSPLHF. The CDR3 region has the DNA TGTGCCAGCAGCCAAGGCACCGGGGGTTATAATTCACCCCTCCACTTT.

The V gene is TRBV7-2, the J gene TRBJ2-3; D gene uncertain. Trimming took off 5 bases at V and 0 bases at J, with 9 bases between the two ends. The CDR3 has 14 amino acids. Germline CDR1 reads SGHTA; CDR2 reads FQGNSA. CDR3 bases: TGTGCCAGCAGCCGCACTCCTAGCACAGATACGCAGTATTTT. It specifies CASSRTPSTDTQYF.

The chain couples TRBV6-2 or TRBV6-3 to TRBJ1-1, with D possibly TRBD1 on 5 matching bases. This CDR3 spans 17 amino acids. The germline V and J ends were trimmed by 2 bases and 0 bases, with 16 bases remaining between them. CDR1 and CDR2 from the germline V gene are MNHEY and SVGEGT. The CDR3 sequence is CASSYAVDNSMNTEAFF. In DNA, the CDR3 is TGTGCCAGCAGTTACGCGGTGGACAACTCCATGAACACTGAAGCTTTCTTT.

V is TRBV30 and J is TRBJ1-3; 8 nucleotides align to TRBD1. This CDR3 contains 14 residues. V gave up 4 bases and J gave up 2 bases; unmatched junction bases: 4. Germline CDR1 is GTSNPN and CDR2 is SVGIG (reference sequence). The CDR3 DNA reads TGTGCCTGGACAGGGGGCTTGCCTGGAAACACCATATATTTT. Translating it yields CAWTGGLPGNTIYF. The full variable domain, with the rest looked up from reference TRBV30 and TRBJ1-3, is SQTIHQWPATLVQPVGSPLSLECTVEGTSNPNLYWYRQAAGRGLQLLFYSVGIGQISSEVPQNLSASRPQDRQFILSSKKLLLSDSGFYLCAWTGGLPGNTIYFGEGSWLTVV.

This clone was counted a single time. The chain uses TRBV19 and TRBJ1-1; TRBD1 might be the D (6 bases). Germline V gene sequence: CDR1 LNHDA, CDR2 SQIVND (reference sequence). The V gene lost 11 bases and the J gene lost 3 bases, with 19 bases spanning the gap. The CDR3 length is 14 residues. This chain's CDR3 is CASGERGAHTEAFF. Written as DNA, the CDR3 is TGTGCCTCTGGCGAAAGGGGGGCGCACACTGAAGCTTTCTTT.

This clone has only a few counts. The genes are TRBV5-6 and TRBJ1-3; TRBD1 might be the D (6 bases). Between the trimmed V and J ends, which lost 0 bases and 2 bases, there was a span of 6 bases. This CDR3 is built from 14 residues. CDR1 SGHDT and CDR2 YYEEEE come from the germline V gene. In DNA, the CDR3 is TGTGCCAGCAGCTTGGACAGGGCTGGAAACACCATATATTTT. Encoded protein: CASSLDRAGNTIYF.

This clone was seen just once. This chain connects TRBV6-5 to TRBJ2-5; possible D gene TRBD1, 5 bases. With 0 bases removed from V and 3 bases from J, the gap between germline ends came to 14 bases. Germline V CDR1 and CDR2: MNHEY, SVGAGI. The CDR3 runs 16 residues. CDR3 sequence reads: CASSYSSQGSKETQYF. The CDR3, as DNA: TGTGCCAGCAGTTACTCTAGTCAGGGTTCAAAAGAGACCCAGTACTTC.

This chain joins TRBV9 and TRBJ2-1; D tentatively fits TRBD1 or TRBD2 (5 bases each). The CDR3 extends over 13 amino acids. The germline V gene encodes CDR1 SGDLS and CDR2 YYNGEE. Between the trimmed V and J ends, which lost 0 bases and 8 bases, there was a span of 9 bases. The DNA of the CDR3 is TGTGCCAGCAGCGTAGACCAGGGAGATGAGCAGTTCTTC. Translation gives CASSVDQGDEQFF.

This clone was detected only once. The chain employs TRBV5-5 and TRBJ1-1; maybe TRBD1 (6 bases). Per germline, CDR1 SGHKS and CDR2 YYEKEE (reference sequence). The CDR3 consists of 15 residues. V lost 6 bases to trimming and J lost 6 bases, with 21 bases between them. The CDR3 nucleotides read TGTGCCAGCACCCCTGGGGGCGGGGAATCCCCTGAAGCTTTCTTT. This translates into CASTPGGGESPEAFF. The full variable domain, rest sourced from reference TRBV5-5 and TRBJ1-1, is DAGVTQSPTHLIKTRGQQVTLRCSPISGHKSVSWYQQVLGQGPQFIFQYYEKEERGRGNFPDRFSARQFPNYSSELNVNALLLGDSALYLCASTPGGGESPEAFFGQGTRLTVV.

The rearrangement joins TRBV7-2 to TRBJ1-2, with D hard to call. Germline CDR1 SGHTA, CDR2 FQGNSA. V was shortened by 3 bases and J by 8 bases, with 10 bases between the two germline ends. The CDR3 runs 12 residues. CDR3 sequence: CASSLMDGGYTF. Written as DNA, the CDR3 is TGTGCCAGCAGCTTGATGGATGGGGGCTACACCTTC.

The V gene is TRBV6-2 or TRBV6-3, the J gene TRBJ2-2; D gene unclear. CDR1 is MNHEY, CDR2 SVGEGT, per germline. V dropped 1 base and J dropped 7 bases, with 7 bases sitting between them. The CDR3 is made up of 13 amino acids. The CDR3 protein is CASSYYENGELFF. The CDR3 DNA follows: TGTGCCAGCAGTTACTATGAGAACGGGGAGCTGTTTTTT.

The rearrangement uses TRBV10-2 and TRBJ2-3; TRBD2 aligns across 13 bases. CDR1 is WSHSY, CDR2 SAAADI, per germline. The CDR3 loop spans 19 amino acids. J gave up 0 bases and V 6 bases, and 12 bases lay outside the gene matches. The CDR3 nucleotides are TGCGCCAGCAGAGAACGACTACTAGCGGGGGGGCTGAGCACAGATACGCAGTATTTT. Translating gives CASRERLLAGGLSTDTQYF.

This sequence joins TRBV7-4 and TRBJ1-5; D is unclear. The CDR3 has 16 residues. Trimming took 7 bases from V and 1 from J, leaving 17 bases between them. Germline V gene lookup returns CDR1 SGHVT and CDR2 SQSDAQ. The CDR3 sequence: CASTPLPPRSNQPQHF. The CDR3 DNA reads as TGTGCCAGCACCCCTTTACCTCCTCGCAGCAATCAGCCCCAGCATTTT.

The chain couples TRBV12-3 or TRBV12-4 to TRBJ2-2; D call uncertain. V lost 2 bases to trimming and J lost 6 bases, with 7 bases between them. The CDR3 sequence is 13 residues long. The CDR3 DNA follows: TGTGCCAGCAGTTTATGGGGATCCGGGGAGCTGTTTTTT. Its translation is CASSLWGSGELFF.

This rearrangement joins TRBV5-6 to TRBJ1-2; 7 bases are a match to TRBD1. The V gene's germline CDR1 is SGHDT and CDR2 YYEEEE. V trimming: 3 bases; J trimming: 2 bases; junction bases outside the gene matches: 4. The CDR3 spans 14 residues. This CDR3 is CASSSGTENYGYTF. CDR3 sequence (DNA): TGTGCCAGCAGCTCCGGGACAGAGAACTATGGCTACACCTTC. The full variable domain, with the rest looked up from reference TRBV5-6 and TRBJ1-2, is DAGVTQSPTHLIKTRGQQVTLRCSPKSGHDTVSWYQQALGQGPQFIFQYYEEEERQRGNFPDRFSGHQFPNYSSELNVNALLLGDSALYLCASSSGTENYGYTFGSGTRLTVV.

The V gene is TRBV7-8, the J gene TRBJ1-3, with TRBD1 matching 9 bases. V shed 3 bases and J 6 bases; nucleotides not matched to a gene: 6. Per germline, CDR1 SGHVS and CDR2 FQNEAQ. CDR3 length: 15 amino acids. As DNA, the CDR3 is TGTGCCAGCAGCTTGGGAGGGGACAGGGCAAACACCATATATTTT. Translating gives CASSLGGDRANTIYF.